The 25 T cell receptor beta chains reported below all come from one sample, sequenced in a study of identical twins. One entry per CDR3 protein, called by TCRdb with MiXCR from the 5' RACE reads. The sample yields about 520,000 distinct CDR3 sequences, 22% seen once. The sample was also linked to a second study, of T cells expressing NK-cell markers.

The material sequenced was CD4+ T cells sorted from blood. The receptors here all came from a woman under 30 in good health.

In this sample, this clonotype turned up a few times. The rearrangement joins TRBV6-2 or TRBV6-3 to TRBJ2-6, with a weak D call TRBD1 (5 bases). CDR1 MNHEY and CDR2 SVGEGT come from the germline V gene. This CDR3 contains 18 residues. Trimming stripped 4 bases from V and 0 bases from J, with 16 bases between. CDR3 protein: CASSSQGASLSGANVLTF. Here the CDR3 DNA reads TGTGCCAGCAGTTCCCAAGGGGCCTCACTCTCTGGGGCCAACGTCCTGACTTTC.

This clonotype was recorded a few times. This chain joins TRBV11-1 and TRBJ2-5; D is possibly TRBD2 (5 bases). This CDR3 spans 18 amino acids. Trimming shortened V by 5 bases and J by 1 base, and 23 bases separated the two germline ends. Germline CDR1 SGHAT, CDR2 FQDESV (reference sequence). CDR3 sequence (DNA): TGTGCCAGCAGCCCATACACCGGGGTGCCGAAACCCCAAGAGACCCAGTACTTC. The encoded protein is CASSPYTGVPKPQETQYF. The full variable domain, completed using reference TRBV11-1 and TRBJ2-5, is EAEVAQSPRYKITEKSQAVAFWCDPISGHATLYWYRQILGQGPELLVQFQDESVVDDSQLPKDRFSAERLKGVDSTLKIQPAELGDSAMYLCASSPYTGVPKPQETQYFGPGTRLLVL.

This clonotype was counted only a few times. The chain employs TRBV7-9 and TRBJ2-2; 9 nucleotides align to TRBD1. Germline V gives CDR1 SEHNR, CDR2 FQNEAQ (reference sequence). Unmatched junction bases numbered 10, after V lost 2 bases and J lost 6 bases. CDR3 length equals 17 residues. CDR3 protein: CASSLPLGQGKAGELFF. In DNA form, the CDR3 reads TGTGCCAGCAGCTTACCCCTGGGACAGGGTAAAGCCGGGGAGCTGTTTTTT.

This clonotype was recorded a few times. This rearrangement joins TRBV5-5 to TRBJ2-3; no firm D call. V lost 4 bases and J 5 bases, leaving 8 bases between the germline ends. CDR1 SGHKS and CDR2 YYEKEE come from the germline V gene (reference sequence). The CDR3 covers 12 residues. In DNA, the CDR3 is TGTGCCAGCAGCGCCAACCAAGATACGCAGTATTTT. This codes for CASSANQDTQYF.

There are a few counts of this clonotype. This chain links TRBV10-3 with TRBJ2-5, with D possibly being TRBD1 or TRBD2 (5 bases each). CDR3 length equals 13 residues. Germline CDR1 reads ENHRY; CDR2 reads SYGVKD. V gave up 6 bases and J gave up 7 bases, with 15 bases separating them. CDR3 coding DNA: TGTGCCATCAGGGACCGGGACGGCGGGACCCAGTACTTC. This sequence encodes CAIRDRDGGTQYF.

The CDR3 region has the DNA TGCAGTGCTAGAGCTCAGTCAGGTTCCACTGAAGCTTTCTTT. The encoded protein is CSARAQSGSTEAFF. The chain links TRBV20-1 to TRBJ1-1; D remains ambiguous. Germline-derived CDR1 and CDR2 are DFQATT and SNEGSKA (reference sequence). The CDR3 loop spans 14 amino acids. The ends were cut back, 1 base at V and 4 bases at J, with 13 bases in the middle.

This clonotype came up many times. The CDR3 reads CSAAGGWQPQHF. The CDR3 bases are TGCAGTGCAGCGGGGGGATGGCAGCCCCAGCATTTT. V gene TRBV20-1 combines with J gene TRBJ1-5, with TRBD1 as a possible D gene (5 bases). The CDR3 runs 12 residues. The germline V and J ends were trimmed by 6 bases and 7 bases, with 13 bases remaining between them. Germline V gives CDR1 DFQATT, CDR2 SNEGSKA (reference sequence).

The gene calls are TRBV7-8 and TRBJ1-2; unclear D gene. Germline V lookup: CDR1 SGHVS, CDR2 FQNEAQ. CDR3 length: 16 residues. The ends were cut back, 5 bases at V and 5 bases at J, with 21 bases in the middle. The CDR3 protein is CASSTRMGVQRYGYTF. As DNA, the CDR3 is TGTGCCAGCAGCACAAGGATGGGCGTACAGAGATATGGCTACACCTTC. The full variable domain, with the rest looked up from reference TRBV7-8 and TRBJ1-2, is GAGVSQSPRYKVAKRGQDVALRCDPISGHVSLFWYQQALGQGPEFLTYFQNEAQLDKSGLPSDRFFAERPEGSVSTLKIQRTQQEDSAVYLCASSTRMGVQRYGYTFGSGTRLTVV.

The rearrangement links TRBV30 to TRBJ2-1; D ambiguous. The germline V and J ends were trimmed by 0 bases and 9 bases, with 6 bases remaining between them. Germline V gene sequence: CDR1 GTSNPN, CDR2 SVGIG (reference sequence). The CDR3 is 11 residues long. CDR3 DNA: TGTGCCTGGAGTGTAAGATTTGAGCAGTTCTTC. Its protein product is CAWSVRFEQFF.

This chain connects TRBV11-3 to TRBJ1-1; no clear D gene. Trimming took off 1 base at V and 1 base at J, with 13 bases between the two ends. There are 16 residues in the CDR3. Germline CDR1 is SGHNT and CDR2 is YENEEA. The CDR3 sequence: CASSLGYRGKNTEAFF. DNA for the CDR3: TGTGCCAGCAGCTTAGGCTACCGGGGAAAGAACACTGAAGCTTTCTTT.

This clonotype was seen a few times. V is TRBV6-6 and J is TRBJ1-6; D is unresolved. The germline gives CDR1 MNHNY, CDR2 SVGAGI (reference sequence). The CDR3 runs 13 residues. V lost 3 bases, J lost 10 bases, and 10 bases lay in between. This CDR3 is CASSYLDKSPLHF. The CDR3, as DNA: TGTGCCAGCAGTTATTTAGACAAATCACCCCTCCACTTT.

This clonotype was seen a handful of times. The CDR3 DNA reads as TGTGCCAGCAGCCCCTCCAGGGACTATGGCTACACCTTC. Protein sequence: CASSPSRDYGYTF. This chain uses TRBV6-1 with TRBJ1-2; possible D gene TRBD1, 5 bases. The V gene's germline CDR1 is MNHNS and CDR2 SASEGT. Trimming shortened V by 6 bases and J by 3 bases, and 11 bases separated the two germline ends. This CDR3 is built from 13 residues.

This clonotype showed up just a few times. The V gene is TRBV6-1, the J gene TRBJ1-1, with a possible D match to TRBD1 (6 bases). The V end was cut by 4 bases, the J end by 5 bases, with 17 bases between. The CDR3 contains 15 residues. Per germline, CDR1 MNHNS and CDR2 SASEGT. The CDR3 reads CASSAPEGGRTEAFF. The CDR3 nucleotides are TGTGCCAGCAGTGCACCCGAGGGGGGACGGACTGAAGCTTTCTTT.

V and J are TRBV7-6 and TRBJ2-5; TRBD2 agrees at 7 bases. The CDR3 spans 15 residues. Per germline, CDR1 SGHVS and CDR2 FNYEAQ. V was pared by 5 bases and J by 5 bases, with 11 bases of the junction left unmatched. The CDR3 DNA reads as TGTGCCAGCAGCGGATTCGGAGGGACTACGGAGACCCAGTACTTC. Translating it yields CASSGFGGTTETQYF.

This clonotype turned up a few times. The chain has TRBV7-2 and TRBJ1-1, with D uncertain. The CDR3 runs 13 residues. The V end was cut by 1 base, the J end by 3 bases, with 6 bases between. Germline values: CDR1 SGHTA, CDR2 FQGNSA. The CDR3 loop reads CASSLDEDTEAFF. The CDR3 DNA sequence: TGTGCCAGCAGCTTAGATGAGGACACTGAAGCTTTCTTT.

This clonotype was detected a few times. CDR3 coding DNA: TGTGCCAGCAGCGAAATGGGGACCATCCCTGGAGAGCAGTACTTC. Its translation: CASSEMGTIPGEQYF. V is TRBV7-9 and J is TRBJ2-7; D possibly uses TRBD1 or TRBD2 (5 bases each). From germline, CDR1 is SEHNR and CDR2 FQNEAQ (reference sequence). The CDR3 runs to 15 residues. Trimming shortened V by 5 bases and J by 7 bases, and 21 bases separated the two germline ends.

Many counts were recorded for this clonotype. The junction departs from the called germline gene at one end, perhaps through a read error. The genes are TRBV20-1 and TRBJ2-1; possibly TRBD1 for D (6 bases). CDR1 is DFQATT, CDR2 SNEGSKA, per germline (reference sequence). The CDR3 is made up of 17 amino acids. CDR3 sequence: CSARGTPATSSYNEQFF. Written as DNA, the CDR3 is TGCAGTGCCAGAGGGACACCAGCTACGAGCTCCTACAATGAGCAGTTCTTC.

V usage is TRBV10-3 and J usage is TRBJ2-2, with 8 bases matching TRBD2. Germline V lookup: CDR1 ENHRY, CDR2 SYGVKD. The ends lost 6 bases at V and 6 bases at J; junction bases unmatched: 9. The CDR3 is made up of 15 amino acids. CDR3 DNA sequence: TGTGCCATCAGATCAGCGGGAGTCCCCCCCGGGGAGCTGTTTTTT. Amino acid sequence: CAIRSAGVPPGELFF.

This clonotype was observed a few times. V gene TRBV10-3 combines with J gene TRBJ1-2; 8 nucleotides match TRBD1. With V trimmed by 8 bases and J by 8 bases, 7 bases remained unmatched. There are 12 residues in the CDR3. The germline V gene has CDR1 ENHRY and CDR2 SYGVKD. The CDR3 reads CAISGGADGYTF. Here the CDR3 DNA reads TGTGCCATCTCAGGGGGCGCAGACGGCTACACCTTC.

This clonotype has only a few counts. The chain recombines TRBV5-1 with TRBJ2-1; tentatively, D is TRBD2 (5 bases). With 4 bases removed from V and 2 bases from J, the gap between germline ends came to 13 bases. The CDR3 loop spans 15 amino acids. CDR1 and CDR2 (germline): SGHRS, YFSETQ. The CDR3 reads CASSAGHSPYNEQFF. The CDR3 coding sequence is TGCGCCAGCAGCGCGGGCCATTCCCCCTACAATGAGCAGTTCTTC. Drawing the rest from reference TRBV5-1 and TRBJ2-1, the complete variable domain is KAGVTQTPRYLIKTRGQQVTLSCSPISGHRSVSWYQQTPGQGLQFLFEYFSETQRNKGNFPGRFSGRQFSNSRSEMNVSTLELGDSALYLCASSAGHSPYNEQFFGPGTRLTVL.

This chain connects TRBV18 to TRBJ2-5; D is undetermined. Trimming pared 1 base from V and 4 bases from J, leaving 10 bases between. The CDR3 has 14 residues. Germline V gene data show CDR1 as KGHSH and CDR2 as LQKENI. The CDR3 protein is CASSPRDRAETQYF. The CDR3 bases are TGTGCCAGCTCACCACGGGATAGGGCAGAGACCCAGTACTTC.

V and J are TRBV10-3 and TRBJ2-1; the match to TRBD2 covers 10 bases. The CDR3 extends over 17 amino acids. In germline, CDR1 is ENHRY, CDR2 SYGVKD. Germline trimming cut 3 bases from V and 8 bases from J; bases unmatched to any gene: 13. CDR3 protein: CAISDGNLAGVVYEQFF. The CDR3 DNA reads as TGTGCCATCAGTGACGGTAATCTAGCGGGAGTGGTATATGAGCAGTTCTTC.

V is TRBV20-1 and J is TRBJ2-1; D tentatively reads TRBD1 or TRBD2 (5 bases each). V dropped 3 bases and J dropped 7 bases, with 10 bases sitting between them. Per the germline V gene, CDR1 is DFQATT and CDR2 is SNEGSKA (reference sequence). The CDR3 totals 12 residues. The CDR3 DNA reads TGCAGTGCTAGCGGGACCTGGAATGAGCAGTTCTTC. Its protein is CSASGTWNEQFF.

This clonotype was detected a few times. The CDR3 reads CSARIDSNNSPLHF. The CDR3 nucleotides read TGCAGTGCTAGAATAGACAGCAATAATTCACCCCTCCACTTT. V usage is TRBV20-1 and J usage is TRBJ1-6; perhaps TRBD1 as D (5 bases). V lost 2 bases and J lost 5, with 10 bases in between. Germline V gives CDR1 DFQATT, CDR2 SNEGSKA (reference sequence). There are 14 residues in the CDR3.

This clonotype has only a few counts. The J gene is TRBJ2-1, the V gene TRBV20-1; D may be TRBD2 (5 bases). V lost 0 bases, J lost 13 bases, and 16 bases lay in between. CDR1 DFQATT and CDR2 SNEGSKA come from the germline V gene (reference sequence). The CDR3 has 13 amino acids. The CDR3 sequence is CSARDSLDGNQFF. The CDR3 DNA reads TGCAGTGCTAGAGATTCTTTAGACGGGAATCAGTTCTTC.